This T cell receptor beta chain was captured in a study of blood T cell repertoires in COVID-19. As handled by the study authors: Counts of nucleated cells, estimated from reference gene primer amplification, were obtained. Assay: immunoSEQ multiplex PCR; the TCRdb copy retains only in-frame clones and omits some. V, J and clone size are taken as reported in that table, and D and trimming were inferred from the DNA itself. The sample consists of over 120,000 clones, approximately 90% of them appearing once. The TCR was taken from a man aged 55 to 70 with active or convalescent COVID-19. Sequenced material: peripheral blood.

The CDR3 spells CASSPIPTGSGNTIYF. CDR3 nucleotides: TGCGCCAGCAGCCCTATACCGACAGGCTCTGGAAACACCATATATTTT. The V gene is TRBV5-1, the J gene TRBJ1-3; TRBD1 is a possible D gene (6 bases). In germline, CDR1 is SGHRS, CDR2 YFSETQ. The germline V and J ends were trimmed by 4 bases and 0 bases, with 14 bases remaining between them. The CDR3 has 16 amino acids.